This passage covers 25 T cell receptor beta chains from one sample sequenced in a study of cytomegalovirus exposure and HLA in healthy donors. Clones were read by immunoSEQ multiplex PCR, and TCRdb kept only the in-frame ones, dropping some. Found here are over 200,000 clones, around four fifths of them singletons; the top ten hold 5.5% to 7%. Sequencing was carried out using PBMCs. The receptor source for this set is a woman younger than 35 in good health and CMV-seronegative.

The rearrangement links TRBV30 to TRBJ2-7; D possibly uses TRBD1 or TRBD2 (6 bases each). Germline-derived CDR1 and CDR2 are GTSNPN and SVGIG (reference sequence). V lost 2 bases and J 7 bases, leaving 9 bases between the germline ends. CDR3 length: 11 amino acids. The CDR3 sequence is CAWSRRGEQYF. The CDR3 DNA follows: TGTGCCTGGAGTAGGAGGGGGGAGCAGTACTTC.

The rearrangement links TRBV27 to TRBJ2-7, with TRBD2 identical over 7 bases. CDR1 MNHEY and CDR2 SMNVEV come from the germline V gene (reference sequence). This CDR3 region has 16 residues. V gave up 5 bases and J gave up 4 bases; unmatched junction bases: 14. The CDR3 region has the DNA TGTGCCAGCAGTCCCGACGGTGCGGGAGCCTTTTACGAGCAGTACTTC. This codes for CASSPDGAGAFYEQYF.

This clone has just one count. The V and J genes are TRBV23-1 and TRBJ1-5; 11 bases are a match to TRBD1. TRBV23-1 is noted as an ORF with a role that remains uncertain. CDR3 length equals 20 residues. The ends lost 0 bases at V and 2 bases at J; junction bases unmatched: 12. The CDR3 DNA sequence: TGCGCCAGCAGTCAATCGGGCCGGGACAGGGGGAGCGTTGGCAATCAGCCCCAGCATTTT. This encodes CASSQSGRDRGSVGNQPQHF.

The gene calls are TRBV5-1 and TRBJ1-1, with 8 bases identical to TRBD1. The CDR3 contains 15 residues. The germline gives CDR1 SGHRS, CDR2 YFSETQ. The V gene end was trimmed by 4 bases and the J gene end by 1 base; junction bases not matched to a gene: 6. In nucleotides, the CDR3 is TGCGCCAGCAGCACAGGAGGGACAGGGAACACTGAAGCTTTCTTT. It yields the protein CASSTGGTGNTEAFF.

For the CDR3, the DNA is TGTGCCAGCTCACGACAAGCAACTAATGAAAAACTGTTTTTT. Translation: CASSRQATNEKLFF. This chain links TRBV18 with TRBJ1-4; no clear D gene. This CDR3 has 14 residues. CDR1 is KGHSH and CDR2 is LQKENI in the germline V gene. The V end lost 4 bases, the J end lost 0 bases, and 6 bases lay between the germline ends.

The CDR3: CASSWGDSSYNSPLHF. The DNA of the CDR3 is TGCGCCAGCAGCTGGGGGGACAGCTCCTATAATTCACCCCTCCACTTT. The chain has TRBV5-1 and TRBJ1-6; 7 bases agree with TRBD1. CDR1 is SGHRS, CDR2 YFSETQ, per germline. J gave up 0 bases and V 3 bases, and 3 bases lay outside the gene matches. CDR3 length equals 16 residues.

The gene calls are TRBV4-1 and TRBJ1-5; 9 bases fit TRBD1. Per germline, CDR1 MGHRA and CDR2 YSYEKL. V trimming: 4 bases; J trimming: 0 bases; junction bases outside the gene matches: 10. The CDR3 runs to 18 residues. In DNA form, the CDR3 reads TGCGCCAGCAGCCTTCGGGACAGGGCAATAACTAGCAATCAGCCCCAGCATTTT. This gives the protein CASSLRDRAITSNQPQHF.

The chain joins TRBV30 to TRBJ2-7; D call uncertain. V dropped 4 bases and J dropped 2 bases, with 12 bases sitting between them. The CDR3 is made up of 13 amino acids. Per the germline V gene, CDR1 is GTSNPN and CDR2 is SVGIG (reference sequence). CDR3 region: CAWKGGRAYEQYF. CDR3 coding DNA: TGTGCCTGGAAAGGTGGGCGCGCCTACGAGCAGTACTTC.

CDR3 region: CASSGSGGGVSPLHF. As DNA, the CDR3 is TGCGCCAGCAGCGGTTCGGGGGGCGGGGTGTCACCCCTCCACTTT. This chain joins TRBV5-1 and TRBJ1-6; D perhaps matches TRBD1 (6 bases). Trimming took 4 bases from V and 10 from J, leaving 18 bases between them. The germline CDR1 and CDR2 sequences are SGHRS and YFSETQ. The CDR3 is 15 amino acids.

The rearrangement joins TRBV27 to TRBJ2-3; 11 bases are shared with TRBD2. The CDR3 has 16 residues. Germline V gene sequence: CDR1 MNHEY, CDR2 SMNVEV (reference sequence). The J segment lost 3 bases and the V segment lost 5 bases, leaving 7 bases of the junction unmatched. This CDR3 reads CASSPTRLAGTDTQYF. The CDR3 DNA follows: TGTGCCAGCAGTCCGACCCGACTAGCGGGGACAGATACGCAGTATTTT.

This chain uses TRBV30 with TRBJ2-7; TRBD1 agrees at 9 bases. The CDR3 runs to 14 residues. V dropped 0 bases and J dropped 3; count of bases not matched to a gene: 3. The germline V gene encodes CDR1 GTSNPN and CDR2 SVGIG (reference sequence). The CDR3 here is CAWSVVTGGYEQYF. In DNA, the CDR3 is TGTGCCTGGAGTGTAGTGACAGGGGGCTACGAGCAGTACTTC.

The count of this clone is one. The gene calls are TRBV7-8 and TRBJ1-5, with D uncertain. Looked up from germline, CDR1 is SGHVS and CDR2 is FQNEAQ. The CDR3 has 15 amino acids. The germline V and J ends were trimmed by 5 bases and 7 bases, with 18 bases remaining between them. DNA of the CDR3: TGTGCCAGCAGCCCCTTTGGGGAGGGCTGGCAGCCCCAGCATTTT. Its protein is CASSPFGEGWQPQHF.

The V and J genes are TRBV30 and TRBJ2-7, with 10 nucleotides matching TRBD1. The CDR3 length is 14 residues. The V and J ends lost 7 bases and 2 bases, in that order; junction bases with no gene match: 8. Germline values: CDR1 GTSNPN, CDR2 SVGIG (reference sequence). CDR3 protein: CASQRDRGPYEQYF. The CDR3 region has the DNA TGTGCCTCTCAGCGGGACAGGGGACCCTACGAGCAGTACTTC.

CDR3: CASGAGAYEQYF. The DNA for the CDR3 is TGTGCCAGCGGAGCAGGGGCCTACGAGCAGTACTTC. This sequence joins TRBV6-1 and TRBJ2-7, with D possibly being TRBD1 (6 bases). The V end lost 8 bases, the J end lost 2 bases, and 10 bases lay between the germline ends. This CDR3 region has 12 residues. In germline, CDR1 is MNHNS, CDR2 SASEGT.

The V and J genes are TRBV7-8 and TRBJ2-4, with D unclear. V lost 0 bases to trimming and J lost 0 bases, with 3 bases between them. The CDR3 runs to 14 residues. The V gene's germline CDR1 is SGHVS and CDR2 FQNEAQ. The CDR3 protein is CASSLAAAKNIQYF. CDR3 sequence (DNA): TGTGCCAGCAGCTTAGCTGCAGCCAAAAACATTCAGTACTTC.

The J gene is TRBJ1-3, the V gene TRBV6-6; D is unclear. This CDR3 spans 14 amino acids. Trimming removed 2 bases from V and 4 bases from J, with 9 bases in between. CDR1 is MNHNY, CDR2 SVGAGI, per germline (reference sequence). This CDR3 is CASSYGGSGNTIYF. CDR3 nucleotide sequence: TGTGCCAGCAGTTACGGAGGATCGGGAAACACCATATATTTT.

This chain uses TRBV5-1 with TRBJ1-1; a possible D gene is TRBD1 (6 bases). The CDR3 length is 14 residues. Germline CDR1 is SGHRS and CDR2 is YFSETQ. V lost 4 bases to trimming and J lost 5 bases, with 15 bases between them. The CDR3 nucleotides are TGCGCCAGCAGCCGTGAACAGGGTGGGACTGAAGCTTTCTTT. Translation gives CASSREQGGTEAFF.

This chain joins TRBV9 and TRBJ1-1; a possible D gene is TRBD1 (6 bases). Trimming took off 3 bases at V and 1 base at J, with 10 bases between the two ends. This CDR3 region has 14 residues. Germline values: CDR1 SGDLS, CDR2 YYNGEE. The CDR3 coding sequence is TGTGCCAGCAGCGGCCAGACAGGGAACACTGAAGCTTTCTTT. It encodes CASSGQTGNTEAFF. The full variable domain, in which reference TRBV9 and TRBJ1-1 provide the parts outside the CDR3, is DSGVTQTPKHLITATGQRVTLRCSPRSGDLSVYWYQQSLDQGLQFLIQYYNGEERAKGNILERFSAQQFPDLHSELNLSSLELGDSALYFCASSGQTGNTEAFFGQGTRLTVV.

The CDR3 nucleotides read TGCGCCAGCAGCCAGGGACTATCCTACGACAGCGCGCGGTACTTC. Translating it yields CASSQGLSYDSARYF. The rearrangement uses TRBV5-1 and TRBJ2-7, with 7 bases lining up with TRBD2. The CDR3 sequence is 15 residues long. The germline CDR1 and CDR2 sequences are SGHRS and YFSETQ. The trim removed 4 bases at V and 12 bases at J, leaving 19 bases unmatched.

The CDR3 loop reads CASAPRGIGAKDTEAFF. The CDR3 region has the DNA TGTGCTAGTGCTCCTAGAGGCATCGGGGCCAAAGATACTGAAGCTTTCTTT. V usage is TRBV12-5 and J usage is TRBJ1-1; D is perhaps TRBD1 (5 bases). V was cut by 7 bases and J by 5 bases, with 26 bases left in between. CDR1 LGHNT and CDR2 FRNRAP come from the germline V gene. There are 17 residues in the CDR3.

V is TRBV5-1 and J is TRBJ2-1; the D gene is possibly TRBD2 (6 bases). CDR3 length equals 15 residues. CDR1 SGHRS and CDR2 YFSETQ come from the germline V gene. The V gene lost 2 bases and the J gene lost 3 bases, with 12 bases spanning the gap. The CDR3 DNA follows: TGCGCCAGCAGCTTTGACGGGAGTGGCTACAATGAGCAGTTCTTC. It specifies CASSFDGSGYNEQFF.

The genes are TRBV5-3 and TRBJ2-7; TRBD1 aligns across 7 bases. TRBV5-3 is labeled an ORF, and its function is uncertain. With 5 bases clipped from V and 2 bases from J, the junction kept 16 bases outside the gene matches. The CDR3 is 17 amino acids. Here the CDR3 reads CARSSRGPLIRAYEQYF. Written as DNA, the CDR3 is TGTGCCAGAAGTTCTAGGGGGCCCTTAATAAGGGCCTACGAGCAGTACTTC.

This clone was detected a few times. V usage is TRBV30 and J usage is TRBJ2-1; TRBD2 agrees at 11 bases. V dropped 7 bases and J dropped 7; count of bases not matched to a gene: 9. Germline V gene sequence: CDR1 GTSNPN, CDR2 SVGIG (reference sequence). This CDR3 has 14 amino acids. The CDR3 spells CASKHSGRGNEQFF. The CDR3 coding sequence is TGTGCCTCTAAACATAGCGGGAGGGGGAATGAGCAGTTCTTC.

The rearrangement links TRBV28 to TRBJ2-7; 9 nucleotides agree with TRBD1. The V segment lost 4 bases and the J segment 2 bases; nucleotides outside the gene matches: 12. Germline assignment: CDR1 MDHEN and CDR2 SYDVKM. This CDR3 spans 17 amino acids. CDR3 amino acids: CASSSGTGTGMPYEQYF. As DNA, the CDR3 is TGTGCCAGCAGTTCCGGGACCGGGACAGGGATGCCCTACGAGCAGTACTTC.

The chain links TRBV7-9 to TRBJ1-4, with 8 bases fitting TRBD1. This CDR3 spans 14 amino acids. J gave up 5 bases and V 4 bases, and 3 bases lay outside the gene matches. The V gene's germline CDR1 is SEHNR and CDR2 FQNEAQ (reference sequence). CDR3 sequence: CASSSRDRNEKLFF. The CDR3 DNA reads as TGTGCCAGCAGCTCAAGGGACAGGAATGAAAAACTGTTTTTT.